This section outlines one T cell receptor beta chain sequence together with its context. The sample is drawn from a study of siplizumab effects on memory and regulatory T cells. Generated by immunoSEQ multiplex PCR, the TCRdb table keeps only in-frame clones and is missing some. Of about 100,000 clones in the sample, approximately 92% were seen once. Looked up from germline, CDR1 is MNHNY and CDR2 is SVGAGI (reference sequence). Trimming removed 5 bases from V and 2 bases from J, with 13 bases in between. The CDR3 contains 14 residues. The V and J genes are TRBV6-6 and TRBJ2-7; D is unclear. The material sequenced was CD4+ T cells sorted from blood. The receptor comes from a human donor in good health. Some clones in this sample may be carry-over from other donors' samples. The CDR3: CASSNAGFTYEQYF. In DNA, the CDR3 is TGTGCCAGCAGTAACGCTGGGTTTACCTACGAGCAGTACTTC.